This TCR beta chain was found in a study of sequential checkpoint blockade in melanoma. Background on the study: Each arm's sequence ended with maintenance nivolumab.

Sequencing was performed with immunoSEQ multiplex PCR; in TCRdb, only in-frame clones are kept and a portion is missing. The sample lists under 25,000 clones, about 80% seen once, with about 40% in the top ten. Treatment in this sample: randomized to nivolumab then ipilimumab (arm A) or the reverse (arm B). No patient had prior DNA-damaging chemotherapy. V lost 7 bases and J 6 bases, leaving 19 bases between the germline ends. Germline V gene sequence: CDR1 SGHRS, CDR2 YFSETQ. The CDR3 consists of 14 residues. Here the sequenced sample was CD8+ T cells sorted from blood (inferred from file names), taken from a patient given nivolumab and ipilimumab in sequence. The rearrangement uses TRBV5-1 and TRBJ1-2; D is unresolved. The receptor's source is a human donor with melanoma. This CDR3 reads CASRGEDLVNGYTF. The CDR3 DNA follows: TGCGCCAGCCGGGGTGAGGATCTGGTGAATGGCTACACCTTC.